Listed below are T cell receptor beta chains from one sample, sequenced in a study of blood T cell repertoires in COVID-19. Measured with immunoSEQ multiplex PCR; TCRdb has only the in-frame clones, and not every one. Of 250,000 to 350,000 clones in the sample, around four fifths are singletons; the top ten hold about 4%. The material sequenced was peripheral blood. The source is a woman in her 50s with active or convalescent COVID-19. CDR3s include the opening cysteine and the closing phenylalanine or tryptophan. A D gene is named only where the DNA matches it firmly. Only some rows state a clone size, as once, few, many or a class for expanded clones.

D gene: NA; clone size: NA; V gene: TRBV7-2; J gene: TRBJ1-6; CDR3 DNA: TGTGCCAGCAGCCCTCTGGGACCGCGGGGCCTCCACTTT; CDR3 protein: CASSPLGPRGLHF
D gene: NA; clone size: NA; V gene: TRBV7-2; J gene: TRBJ2-7; CDR3 DNA: TGTGCCAGCGGCCTCGAGGTTACCTCCTATGAGCAGTACTTC; CDR3 protein: CASGLEVTSYEQYF
D gene: NA; clone size: NA; V gene: TRBV19; J gene: TRBJ1-2; CDR3 DNA: TGTGCCAGTAGTATCTTCCCCGGGATCGGGAGACTTGTTGATGGCTACACCTTC; CDR3 protein: CASSIFPGIGRLVDGYTF
D gene: NA; clone size: NA; V gene: TRBV28; J gene: TRBJ2-3; CDR3 DNA: TGTGCCAGCAGTCGGTTGGATACGCAGTATTTT; CDR3 protein: CASSRLDTQYF
D gene: NA; clone size: once; V gene: TRBV10-3; J gene: TRBJ2-1; CDR3 DNA: TGTGCCATCAGTGCAGGACTTTACAATGAGCAGTTCTTC; CDR3 protein: CAISAGLYNEQFF
D gene: TRBD1; clone size: NA; V gene: TRBV5-1; J gene: TRBJ1-1; CDR3 DNA: TGCGCCAGCAAAAGACAGGGGGGGAGTAGTAACACTGAAGCTTTCTTT; CDR3 protein: CASKRQGGSSNTEAFF
D gene: TRBD1; clone size: NA; V gene: TRBV6-5; J gene: TRBJ1-2; CDR3 DNA: TGTGCCAGCAGTGACTCACAGGGGGTATCTGGCTACACCTTC; CDR3 protein: CASSDSQGVSGYTF
D gene: NA; clone size: NA; V gene: TRBV7-9; J gene: TRBJ2-5; CDR3 DNA: TGTGCCAGCAGCTTAGGATTCAGGGAAGGCGAGACCCAGTACTTC; CDR3 protein: CASSLGFREGETQYF
D gene: NA; clone size: NA; V gene: TRBV9; J gene: TRBJ2-6; CDR3 DNA: TGTGCCAGCAGCCCCGAGAGGGGGTACGGGGCCAACGTCCTGACTTTC; CDR3 protein: CASSPERGYGANVLTF
D gene: NA; clone size: NA; V gene: TRBV3-1/TRBV3-2; J gene: TRBJ2-1; CDR3 DNA: TGTGCCAGCAGCCACCAGGCCCTTTACAATGAGCAGTTCTTC; CDR3 protein: CASSHQALYNEQFF
D gene: TRBD1; clone size: NA; V gene: TRBV7-9; J gene: TRBJ2-3; CDR3 DNA: TGTGCCAGCAGCTTCCCTAGACGGACAGGGGGCCTAGATACGCAGTATTTT; CDR3 protein: CASSFPRRTGGLDTQYF
D gene: TRBD2; clone size: once; V gene: TRBV15; J gene: TRBJ2-1; CDR3 DNA: TGTGCCACCAGTGTAGCGGGAGTGAATGAGCAGTTCTTC; CDR3 protein: CATSVAGVNEQFF
D gene: NA; clone size: NA; V gene: TRBV30; J gene: TRBJ1-5; CDR3 DNA: TGTGCCTGGAGTTTGGGGGCGGGGGGCAATCAGCCCCAGCATTTT; CDR3 protein: CAWSLGAGGNQPQHF
D gene: NA; clone size: NA; V gene: TRBV28; J gene: TRBJ2-7; CDR3 DNA: TGTGCCAGCAGCCGGGGTGGCCGCTACGAGCAGTACTTC; CDR3 protein: CASSRGGRYEQYF
D gene: NA; clone size: NA; V gene: TRBV2; J gene: TRBJ2-6; CDR3 DNA: TGTGCCAGCTGCCAGGGCAGCGCTGGGGCCAACGTCCTGACTTTC; CDR3 protein: CASCQGSAGANVLTF
D gene: TRBD2; clone size: NA; V gene: TRBV27; J gene: TRBJ2-7; CDR3 DNA: TGTGCCAGCAGTTTCGGGGGGTCCTTCAACGAGCAGTACTTC; CDR3 protein: CASSFGGSFNEQYF
D gene: TRBD2; clone size: NA; V gene: TRBV15; J gene: TRBJ2-7; CDR3 DNA: TGTGCCACCAGCAGAGCTGGGACTAGCGAATTCTACGAGCAGTACTTC; CDR3 protein: CATSRAGTSEFYEQYF
D gene: NA; clone size: NA; V gene: TRBV29-1; J gene: TRBJ1-2; CDR3 DNA: TGCAGCGTACCGGGACAAGGTGGCTACACCTTC; CDR3 protein: CSVPGQGGYTF
D gene: NA; clone size: once; V gene: TRBV28; J gene: TRBJ2-4; CDR3 DNA: TGTGCCAGCAGTTTGCCGGGGTCGAACATTCAGTACTTC; CDR3 protein: CASSLPGSNIQYF
D gene: TRBD1; clone size: NA; V gene: TRBV24-1; J gene: TRBJ1-2; CDR3 DNA: TGTGCCACCAGCCCGACAGGGGCTAACTATGGCTACACCTTC; CDR3 protein: CATSPTGANYGYTF
D gene: TRBD2; clone size: NA; V gene: TRBV18; J gene: TRBJ2-1; CDR3 DNA: TGTGCCAGCTCGTTACGTCGGACCCCCGAGCGGGAATCCTACAATGAGCAGTTCTTC; CDR3 protein: CASSLRRTPERESYNEQFF
D gene: NA; clone size: NA; V gene: TRBV16; J gene: TRBJ1-1; CDR3 DNA: TGTGTCAGCAGCCAAACCGGAGGTGAAGCTTTCTTT; CDR3 protein: CVSSQTGGEAFF
D gene: NA; clone size: NA; V gene: TRBV19; J gene: TRBJ1-5; CDR3 DNA: TGTGCCAGTAGTATAATGACAGATAATCAGCCCCAGCATTTT; CDR3 protein: CASSIMTDNQPQHF
D gene: NA; clone size: NA; V gene: TRBV5-1; J gene: TRBJ2-3; CDR3 DNA: TGCGCCAGCAGCTACTACGGGATGACAGATACGCAGTATTTT; CDR3 protein: CASSYYGMTDTQYF
D gene: TRBD2; clone size: few; V gene: TRBV4-1; J gene: TRBJ2-1; CDR3 DNA: TGCGCCAGCAGCCAAGCTCGACTAGCGGGCGGGGATGAGCAGTTCTTC; CDR3 protein: CASSQARLAGGDEQFF
D gene: NA; clone size: NA; V gene: TRBV6-6; J gene: TRBJ1-3; CDR3 DNA: TGTGCCAGCAGTGCACAGGACTCTGGAAACACCATATATTTT; CDR3 protein: CASSAQDSGNTIYF
D gene: NA; clone size: NA; V gene: TRBV9; J gene: TRBJ1-6; CDR3 DNA: TGTGCCAGCAGCGTATCGCGCGGCGGCTCACCCCTCCACTTT; CDR3 protein: CASSVSRGGSPLHF
D gene: NA; clone size: NA; V gene: TRBV19; J gene: TRBJ2-7; CDR3 DNA: TGTGCCAGTAGTATCCTATTTGCGGGGGCCGCCTACGAGCAGTACTTC; CDR3 protein: CASSILFAGAAYEQYF
D gene: TRBD1; clone size: NA; V gene: TRBV2; J gene: TRBJ1-5; CDR3 DNA: TGTGCCAGCAGCCCTAGACAGGGAGGTCAGCCCCAGCATTTT; CDR3 protein: CASSPRQGGQPQHF